Shown below are 28 T cell receptor beta chains from a single sample sequenced in a study of blood T cell repertoires in COVID-19. Profiling relied on immunoSEQ multiplex PCR, and the TCRdb table lists in-frame clones only, not all of them. The table has 200,000 to 250,000 clones, around three quarters seen once. The sequenced sample was peripheral blood. The receptors come from a woman between 65 and 79 years old with acute or convalescent COVID-19.

In its sample, this clone was seen a few times. The CDR3 protein is CASQFPGLDNEQFF. The CDR3 DNA sequence: TGTGCCAGCCAATTTCCGGGACTAGACAATGAGCAGTTCTTC. The V call is TRBV25-1, the J call TRBJ2-1; 8 bases agree with TRBD2. J gave up 5 bases and V 8 bases, and 8 bases lay outside the gene matches. CDR3 length equals 14 residues. CDR1 is MGHDK, CDR2 SYGVNS, per germline.

The chain links TRBV19 to TRBJ1-2; a possible D gene is TRBD1 (5 bases). This CDR3 has 15 amino acids. Trimming removed 5 bases at V and 0 bases at J, with 13 bases between. Germline CDR1 LNHDA, CDR2 SQIVND (reference sequence). CDR3 nucleotide sequence: TGTGCCAGTAGTGCCCAGGGAACGACTAACTATGGCTACACCTTC. This translates into CASSAQGTTNYGYTF.

The chain has TRBV21-1 and TRBJ2-7; no DNA check was done on the table's D call, TRBD1. TRBV21-1 is a pseudogene locus. The CDR3 has 18 residues. CDR3 DNA: TGTGCCAGCAGCCCACCTACAACCGCGGACAGGGGCTCCTACGAGCAGTACTTC. Residues: CASSPPTTADRGSYEQYF.

The J gene is TRBJ2-5, the V gene TRBV9; 8 nucleotides align to TRBD1. The CDR3 runs 15 residues. With V trimmed by 3 bases and J by 4 bases, 8 bases remained unmatched. Germline CDR1 SGDLS, CDR2 YYNGEE. Here the CDR3 reads CASSGETGGGETQYF. The CDR3 DNA sequence: TGTGCCAGCAGCGGGGAAACAGGGGGAGGAGAGACCCAGTACTTC.

The CDR3 DNA sequence: TGTGCCACCAGTTCACCGACACCCAACACCGGGGAGCTGTTTTTT. Translation gives CATSSPTPNTGELFF. The V gene is TRBV24-1, the J gene TRBJ2-2; D remains ambiguous. V lost 6 bases, J lost 2 bases, and 12 bases lay in between. Germline assignment: CDR1 KGHDR and CDR2 SFDVKD. The CDR3 contains 15 residues.

V is TRBV19 and J is TRBJ1-2, with TRBD1 matching 7 bases. The CDR3 consists of 15 residues. CDR1 and CDR2 (germline): LNHDA, SQIVND (reference sequence). V shed 5 bases and J 3 bases; nucleotides not matched to a gene: 9. This CDR3 reads CASSSPDTGDYGYTF. CDR3 bases: TGTGCCAGTAGTTCACCAGATACAGGGGACTATGGCTACACCTTC.

A single count supports this clone. The rearrangement links TRBV6-2 or TRBV6-3 to TRBJ2-3; D call uncertain. This CDR3 is built from 13 residues. Trimming removed 8 bases at V and 5 bases at J, with 14 bases between. CDR1 and CDR2 (germline): MNHEY, SVGEGT. CDR3 nucleotide sequence: TGTGCCAGCGGTTCCCGGCGGATAGATACGCAGTATTTT. Translation gives CASGSRRIDTQYF.

V gene TRBV11-1 combines with J gene TRBJ2-7; D ambiguous. This CDR3 is 12 amino acids long. Trimming stripped 2 bases from V and 5 bases from J, with 7 bases between. CDR1 and CDR2 (germline): SGHAT, FQDESV (reference sequence). The CDR3 coding sequence is TGTGCCAGCAGCTTAATTCGGGACGAGCAGTACTTC. Translated: CASSLIRDEQYF. The full variable domain, its missing parts supplied by reference TRBV11-1 and TRBJ2-7, is EAEVAQSPRYKITEKSQAVAFWCDPISGHATLYWYRQILGQGPELLVQFQDESVVDDSQLPKDRFSAERLKGVDSTLKIQPAELGDSAMYLCASSLIRDEQYFGPGTRLTVT.

This chain connects TRBV19 to TRBJ1-2; D is undetermined. Germline V CDR1 and CDR2: LNHDA, SQIVND (reference sequence). V was pared by 6 bases and J by 7 bases, with 24 bases between. The CDR3 consists of 16 residues. In nucleotides, the CDR3 is TGTGCCAGTAGGGCGGGAAGGGCTGATACAGACTCTGGCTACACCTTC. This sequence encodes CASRAGRADTDSGYTF.

V usage is TRBV6-5 and J usage is TRBJ1-5; 9 bases map to TRBD1. The CDR3 spans 15 residues. Germline CDR1 MNHEY, CDR2 SVGAGI. V lost 8 bases and J lost 7; bases outside the gene matches: 12. The CDR3 spells CASLLGTGRGQPQHF. The DNA of the CDR3 is TGTGCCAGCCTATTAGGGACAGGGAGAGGCCAGCCCCAGCATTTT.

V and J are TRBV7-2 and TRBJ1-4, with D perhaps TRBD1 (6 bases). V was trimmed by 9 bases and J by 2 bases, leaving 10 bases between them. Looked up from germline, CDR1 is SGHTA and CDR2 is FQGNSA. The CDR3 spans 13 residues. Here the CDR3 reads CASQGPTNEKLFF. The CDR3 nucleotides are TGTGCCAGTCAGGGGCCGACTAATGAAAAACTGTTTTTT.

The CDR3 DNA reads TGTGCCTGGAAAGTCAGGGGGCCCACAGATACGCAGTATTTT. This encodes CAWKVRGPTDTQYF. This rearrangement joins TRBV30 to TRBJ2-3; TRBD1 agrees at 8 bases. J lost 2 bases, V lost 4 bases, and 5 bases had no gene match. CDR3 length: 14 amino acids. Germline CDR1 GTSNPN, CDR2 SVGIG (reference sequence).

The chain combines TRBV10-2 with TRBJ1-1, with D perhaps matching TRBD1 (5 bases). Germline assignment: CDR1 WSHSY and CDR2 SAAADI. The CDR3 runs 16 residues. V shed 5 bases and J shed 5 bases, with 21 bases lying between them. In nucleotides, the CDR3 is TGCGCCAGCAGTATGGGAGGGGTTCAAGGGTTAACTGAAGCTTTCTTT. It translates to CASSMGGVQGLTEAFF.

The chain is built from TRBV19 and TRBJ2-5, with TRBD1 matching 7 bases. This CDR3 has 12 residues. With 5 bases clipped from V and 4 bases from J, the junction kept 1 base outside the gene matches. Germline V CDR1 and CDR2: LNHDA, SQIVND (reference sequence). CDR3 loop: CASSSGGETQYF. The CDR3 coding sequence is TGTGCCAGTAGTTCAGGGGGAGAGACCCAGTACTTC. Full variable domain (missing parts from reference TRBV19 and TRBJ2-5): DGGITQSPKYLFRKEGQNVTLSCEQNLNHDAMYWYRQDPGQGLRLIYYSQIVNDFQKGDIAEGYSVSREKKESFPLTVTSAQKNPTAFYLCASSSGGETQYFGPGTRLLVL.

The V gene is TRBV11-2, the J gene TRBJ2-2; 8 positions match TRBD1. In germline, CDR1 is SGHAT, CDR2 FQNNGV. Trimming removed 8 bases from V and 0 bases from J; junction bases left unmatched: 5. This CDR3 is 15 amino acids long. DNA for the CDR3: TGTGCCAGCCGGGACAGGATTTCGAACACCGGGGAGCTGTTTTTT. This encodes CASRDRISNTGELFF.

J is TRBJ2-3 and V is TRBV7-8; the match to TRBD2 covers 8 bases. The CDR3 length is 15 residues. Germline V lookup: CDR1 SGHVS, CDR2 FQNEAQ. The V gene end was trimmed by 2 bases and the J gene end by 3 bases; junction bases not matched to a gene: 4. The CDR3 loop is CASSLMRGETDTQYF. CDR3 nucleotide sequence: TGTGCCAGCAGCTTAATGCGGGGGGAGACAGATACGCAGTATTTT.

This clone has a handful of counts. The chain joins TRBV19 to TRBJ1-5, with D maybe TRBD1 (5 bases). This CDR3 is 13 amino acids long. CDR1 and CDR2 from the germline V gene are LNHDA and SQIVND (reference sequence). V was shortened by 4 bases and J by 6 bases, with 10 bases between the two germline ends. Here the CDR3 reads CASSTQASQPQHF. The CDR3, as DNA: TGTGCCAGTAGTACACAGGCGTCTCAGCCCCAGCATTTT.

This chain links TRBV6-2 or TRBV6-3 with TRBJ1-2, with D unresolved. The CDR3 is 15 residues long. From germline, CDR1 is MNHEY and CDR2 SVGEGT. V gave up 5 bases and J gave up 4 bases, with 17 bases separating them. The CDR3 DNA follows: TGTGCCAGCAGTCCAAGAGAGCGGGGAAGCTATGGCTACACCTTC. Translation: CASSPRERGSYGYTF.

This clone was seen many times. J is TRBJ2-4 and V is TRBV6-2 or TRBV6-3; the D gene is possibly TRBD1 (6 bases). This CDR3 contains 17 residues. Trimming stripped 5 bases from V and 0 bases from J, with 17 bases between. Germline-derived CDR1 and CDR2 are MNHEY and SVGEGT. CDR3 in DNA: TGTGCCAGCAGTGATATTACAGGGTCCGTAGCCAAAAACATTCAGTACTTC. It yields the protein CASSDITGSVAKNIQYF.

V is TRBV10-3 and J is TRBJ1-2; D unclear. Trimming removed 8 bases at V and 7 bases at J, with 20 bases between. Looked up from germline, CDR1 is ENHRY and CDR2 is SYGVKD. The CDR3 spans 14 residues. CDR3 bases: TGTGCCATCGGGCTGGCAGCGGGGTTAGGTGGCTACACCTTC. Translated, it gives CAIGLAAGLGGYTF.

The genes are TRBV19 and TRBJ1-6; no definite D call. This CDR3 is built from 16 residues. Germline V gene data show CDR1 as LNHDA and CDR2 as SQIVND (reference sequence). Trimming stripped 3 bases from V and 0 bases from J, with 9 bases between. The CDR3 nucleotides read TGTGCCAGTAGTATCGCCGGGAACTCCTATAATTCACCCCTCCACTTT. It yields the protein CASSIAGNSYNSPLHF.

Comment on this clone: Other DNA sequences in this specimen translate into the identical CDR3. The genes are TRBV11-2 and TRBJ1-4, with 8 bases that match TRBD1. There are 14 residues in the CDR3. V lost 1 base to trimming and J lost 6 bases; unmatched junction nucleotides: 1. Germline CDR1 is SGHAT and CDR2 is FQNNGV. The CDR3 spells CASSLGTGYEKLFF. Here the CDR3 DNA reads TGTGCCAGCAGCTTAGGGACAGGGTATGAAAAACTGTTTTTT.

This clone appeared once. V gene TRBV9 combines with J gene TRBJ1-1; D is ambiguous. The germline V and J ends were trimmed by 4 bases and 5 bases, with 12 bases remaining between them. Looked up from germline, CDR1 is SGDLS and CDR2 is YYNGEE. This CDR3 comprises 13 residues. The CDR3 protein is CASSPSSGTEAFF. CDR3 nucleotide sequence: TGTGCCAGCAGCCCTAGCAGCGGGACTGAAGCTTTCTTT.

The V and J genes are TRBV30 and TRBJ1-6; D gene uncertain. This CDR3 has 13 amino acids. Germline V gives CDR1 GTSNPN, CDR2 SVGIG (reference sequence). Trimming removed 2 bases from V and 7 bases from J, with 9 bases in between. In nucleotides, the CDR3 is TGTGCCTGGAGTCCGGAGTGGAATTCACCCCTCCACTTT. Its translation is CAWSPEWNSPLHF. The whole variable domain, remainder taken from reference TRBV30 and TRBJ1-6, is SQTIHQWPATLVQPVGSPLSLECTVEGTSNPNLYWYRQAAGRGLQLLFYSVGIGQISSEVPQNLSASRPQDRQFILSSKKLLLSDSGFYLCAWSPEWNSPLHFGNGTRLTVT.

The J gene is TRBJ2-5, the V gene TRBV2, with 9 bases matching TRBD1. The germline gives CDR1 SNHLY, CDR2 FYNNEI. With 5 bases clipped from V and 4 bases from J, the junction kept 8 bases outside the gene matches. The CDR3 is 15 residues long. CDR3 coding DNA: TGTGCCAGCAGTCCCCTGGGACAGGGAGCAGAGACCCAGTACTTC. Translation: CASSPLGQGAETQYF.

CDR3 in DNA: TGCGCCAGCAGCCAAGAGGGGGGATCTGGAAACACCATATATTTT. Amino acid sequence: CASSQEGGSGNTIYF. This chain links TRBV4-3 with TRBJ1-3; D perhaps matches TRBD1 (5 bases). The germline V gene encodes CDR1 LGHNA and CDR2 YSLEER. This CDR3 contains 15 residues. Trimming pared 0 bases from V and 1 base from J, leaving 7 bases between.

The J gene is TRBJ2-1, the V gene TRBV5-6; 9 nucleotides match TRBD2. The length of the CDR3 is 15 residues. Unmatched junction bases numbered 12, after V lost 5 bases and J lost 9 bases. Germline loops: CDR1 SGHDT, CDR2 YYEEEE. CDR3 coding DNA: TGTGCCAGCAGTTACCCGGCGGGGGGGCGCATTGAGCAGTTCTTC. Protein: CASSYPAGGRIEQFF.

The J gene is TRBJ2-2, the V gene TRBV11-2; no clear D. Trimming left V 5 bases short and J 2 bases short, with 6 bases between. The CDR3 is 13 residues long. Germline V gene data show CDR1 as SGHAT and CDR2 as FQNNGV. CDR3 protein: CASSPVNTGELFF. The DNA for the CDR3 is TGTGCCAGCAGCCCCGTTAACACCGGGGAGCTGTTTTTT.